This TCR beta chain is from a study of blood T cell repertoires in COVID-19. The wider study: Samples representing acute and convalescent COVID-19 were sourced from the United States, Italy and Spain.

Sequencing was performed with immunoSEQ multiplex PCR; in TCRdb, only in-frame clones are kept and a portion is missing. Of about 130,000 clones listed, approximately 86% are singletons. V shed 4 bases, J shed 2 bases, and the junction held 6 bases outside the gene matches. The CDR3 is made up of 15 amino acids. The germline gives CDR1 SGHRS, CDR2 YFSETQ. The sequenced sample was peripheral blood. This clonotype was obtained from a woman between 45 and 60 years old who had recovered from COVID-19. The chain links TRBV5-1 to TRBJ1-2; 9 bases map to TRBD1. CDR3 nucleotides: TGCGCCAGCAGCGCGCCGGACAGGGGAAACTATGGCTACACCTTC. It yields the protein CASSAPDRGNYGYTF.